This TCR beta chain was sequenced for a study of T cells in narcolepsy. Study overall: Donors had narcolepsy type 1 or type 2, or were healthy controls.

Trimming shortened V by 5 bases and J by 2 bases, and 12 bases separated the two germline ends. This CDR3 comprises 13 residues. Germline V lookup: CDR1 SQVTM, CDR2 ANQGSEA. Produced via immunoSEQ multiplex PCR; TCRdb's table is partial and in-frame only. This table holds over 40,000 clones, approximately 88% found once. This rearrangement joins TRBV29-1 to TRBJ2-5; unclear D gene. The TCR sequence derives from a human donor with narcolepsy. The sequencing sample was made of CD45RA- memory CD4+ T cells from PBMCs. For the CDR3, the DNA is TGCAGCGTTATGTCCAGGATTCAAGAGACCCAGTACTTC. Translating gives CSVMSRIQETQYF. The full variable domain, in which reference TRBV29-1 and TRBJ2-5 provide the parts outside the CDR3, is SAVISQKPSRDICQRGTSLTIQCQVDSQVTMMFWYRQQPGQSLTLIATANQGSEATYESGFVIDKFPISRPNLTFSTLTVSNMSPEDSSIYLCSVMSRIQETQYFGPGTRLLVL.